Listed below are T cell receptor beta chains from one sample, sequenced in a study of Graves' ophthalmopathy and Graves' hyperthyroidism. TCRdb used MiXCR to reprocess the multiplex PCR reads, holding one entry per CDR3 protein. The sample has 600,000 to 700,000 distinct CDR3 sequences; under 50% are singletons. The sample consisted of peripheral blood. The receptors derive from an adult man with Graves' ophthalmopathy. Both conserved end residues are part of each CDR3. Each record gives: V gene, D gene, clone size, J gene, CDR3 DNA, CDR3 protein. D genes are given only for firm matches. A row's size may be missing; if present it is once, few, many or a size class.

TRBV19	-	-	TRBJ2-2	TGTGCCAGTAGTATAGATCGGCCAGGGGAGCTGTTTTTT	CASSIDRPGELFF
TRBV29-1	-	-	TRBJ1-1	TGCAGCTCGGGGGCCGGCACTGAAGCTTTCTTT	CSSGAGTEAFF
TRBV10-3	TRBD1	-	TRBJ2-6	TGTGCCATCAGCTGGGGACAGGGCGGCTCTGAAGCTTTC	CAISWGQGGSEAF
TRBV29-1	-	many	TRBJ1-1	TGCAGCGTTGCGAGACAGAACACTGAAGCTTTCTTT	CSVARQNTEAFF
TRBV2	TRBD1	many	TRBJ1-5	TGTGCCAGCAGTGAGATAGGACAGGGGATAAGGAATTTT	CASSEIGQGIRNF
TRBV10-2	-	many	TRBJ1-1	TGCGCCAGCAGTGACACGGGACAATCTCCCCGCGGTGAAGCTTTCTTT	CASSDTGQSPRGEAFF
TRBV25-1	-	-	TRBJ1-6	TGTGCCAGCAGCCCTTTGGGTTCACCCCTCCACTTT	CASSPLGSPLHF
TRBV29-1	-	-	TRBJ2-2	TGCAGCGTGATACTTAACTCTGGGGAGCTGTTTTTT	CSVILNSGELFF
TRBV29-1	-	-	TRBJ1-2	TGCAGCGTCTCCGGGGAACGCAGGACAGCTAACTATGGCTACACCTTC	CSVSGERRTANYGYTF
TRBV30	-	few	TRBJ1-5	TGTGCCTGGAGTCCCTCCTTTCAGGCGGCCCAGCATTTT	CAWSPSFQAAQHF
TRBV10-3	TRBD1	-	TRBJ1-4	TGTGCCACGAGGAGGGGGCGCAGGGGCAATGAAAAACTGTTTTTT	CATRRGRRGNEKLFF
TRBV14	-	many	TRBJ1-2	TGTGCCAGCAGCTACAATGTCAGGAACTATGGCTACACCTTC	CASSYNVRNYGYTF
TRBV2	TRBD1	many	TRBJ1-4	TGTGCCAGCAGTCAGGGGGCCACTAATGAAAAACTGTTTTTT	CASSQGATNEKLFF
TRBV12-5	TRBD2	-	TRBJ2-7	TGTGCTAGTGGGTTTTTGGGGGGGGAGCAGTACTTC	CASGFLGGEQYF
TRBV9	-	once	TRBJ1-3	TGTGCCAGCAGCCCAGGGTGGCAGGTCTCTGGAAACACCATATATTTT	CASSPGWQVSGNTIYF
TRBV11-1	TRBD2	-	TRBJ2-1	TGTGCCAGCAGTTCAGCGGGAGGGTGGAATGAGCAGTTCTTC	CASSSAGGWNEQFF
TRBV29-1	-	-	TRBJ1-3	TGCAGCGTTGAAGGGCGACTCCAGAACACCATATATTTT	CSVEGRLQNTIYF
TRBV10-3	-	-	TRBJ2-3	TGTGCCATCATGGAGGATAATTTGGATACGCAGTATTTT	CAIMEDNLDTQYF
TRBV20-1	-	many	TRBJ1-5	TGCAGTGCTAGAGCGAGACAGGGCAATCAGCCCCAGCATTTT	CSARARQGNQPQHF
TRBV20-1	TRBD2	once	TRBJ2-5	TGCAGTGCTAGTGATGGCGGGAGCGCTCAAGAGACCCAGTACTTC	CSASDGGSAQETQYF
TRBV10-3	-	many	TRBJ1-1	TGTGCCATCAGTGGACTGATGAACACTGAAGCTTTCTTT	CAISGLMNTEAFF
TRBV7-2	-	few	TRBJ2-7	TGTGCCAGCAGCTTAGCGGGAGACCCCGAGCAGTACTTC	CASSLAGDPEQYF
TRBV2	-	many	TRBJ1-1	TGTGCCAGCAGGGTCGACTCGCACGAAGCTTTCTTT	CASRVDSHEAFF
TRBV29-1	TRBD2	few	TRBJ2-3	TGCAGCAGTGGAGGGACTAGCGTCATAGATACGCAGTATTTT	CSSGGTSVIDTQYF
TRBV25-1	-	-	TRBJ1-2	TGTGCCAGCAGTAGGGGGAACAGGGATGGCTACACCTTC	CASSRGNRDGYTF
TRBV7-9	TRBD1	many	TRBJ2-7	TGTGCCAGCAGCTTACCCCTCCGGGACAGGGGACACGAGCAGTACTTC	CASSLPLRDRGHEQYF
TRBV7-2	TRBD1	-	TRBJ1-2	TGTGCCGGCAGCCAACAGGGGACAGCCTTTAACTATGGCCACACCTTC	CAGSQQGTAFNYGHTF
TRBV25-1	-	many	TRBJ1-5	TGTGCCAGCAGTGAGGGGAGAAATAGCAATCAGCCCCAGCATTTT	CASSEGRNSNQPQHF
TRBV6-6	TRBD1	many	TRBJ1-6	TGTGCCAGCGCGCCGACAGGGAATTCACCCCTCCACTTT	CASAPTGNSPLHF
TRBV7-9	TRBD2	-	TRBJ2-7	TGCGCCAGCAGCCAAGCCAGCGGGAGTTTAGACGAGCAGTGCTTC	CASSQASGSLDEQCF
TRBV19	TRBD2	few	TRBJ2-2	TGTGCCAGTAGTGGAACTAGCGGGACACACACCGGGGAGCTGTTTTTT	CASSGTSGTHTGELFF
TRBV29-1	TRBD1	-	TRBJ1-4	TGCAGCTCAACCGGGACAGGGTATGAAAAACTGTTTTTT	CSSTGTGYEKLFF
TRBV29-1	TRBD1	-	TRBJ1-5	TGCAGCGTTGGATGGACCGGGGGGACAGGATTGCATTTT	CSVGWTGGTGLHF
TRBV10-3	-	few	TRBJ2-7	TGTGCCAGCAGTTACTCTACTTCTCCGGGCTACGAGCAGTACTTC	CASSYSTSPGYEQYF
TRBV7-9	-	-	TRBJ1-6	TGTGCCAGCAGCGCGACAGGAACCCGAAGCTCCTATAATTCACCCCTCCACTTT	CASSATGTRSSYNSPLHF
TRBV30	-	-	TRBJ2-7	TGTGCCTGGAGCGCCCCGTACGAGCAGTACTTC	CAWSAPYEQYF
TRBV3-1	TRBD2	few	TRBJ2-5	TGTGCCAGCAGCCAAGGACGGACTAGCGGGACTCAAGAGACCCAGTACTTC	CASSQGRTSGTQETQYF
TRBV12-3/TRBV12-4	TRBD2	-	TRBJ2-7	TGTGCCAGCAGTTCGACTAGCGGAGGAACCTACGAGCAGTACTTC	CASSSTSGGTYEQYF
TRBV10-3	-	-	TRBJ1-2	TGTGCCATCAGCCCGACAGTCGGGGAGACCTATGGCTACACCTTC	CAISPTVGETYGYTF